This T cell receptor beta chain originates from a study of blood T cells in healthy people across ages (dated by TCRdb to about 2015). For the wider study: In model experiments, template switching captured about one uniquely barcoded TCR beta cDNA molecule for every two T cells. Using deep sequencing normalized with unique cDNA molecular identifiers, the study measured how TCR beta repertoire diversity changes with age. Four age groups were formed from the donors: young (average approximately 15 years), middle-aged (around 39), aged (around 62) and long-lived (around 80). To avoid experimental bias, donors of different ages were randomly spread across the sequencing lanes. The study analyzed two additional independent replicas of 1 million unique cDNA reads from the same blood draw for two donors, one aged 18 to 29 and one aged 80 or older. On the study overall, not on this receptor specifically: Estimates of total diversity from one million sequenced T cells were regarded as lower bounds and underestimates. Observed TCR beta diversity correlated strongly with the percentage of naive T cells measured by flow cytometry. As age increased, observed TCR beta diversity per million T cells dropped in a roughly linear way, and a significant reduction was already evident by age roughly 40. Bulk unsorted PBMC profiling prevented conclusive comparison of naive and antigen-experienced compartments. Donor CMV infection status was unknown, potentially confounding age-related changes in expanded clonotypes. Compared with the aged group, the long-lived group had more naive CD4+ T cells, fewer expanded clones and increased TCR diversity, a pattern suggesting age selection.

To prepare the library, 5' RACE was applied. The run used an Illumina HiSeq 2500. A second PCR of 7 to 11 cycles was run with a J-beta primer mix and a sample-barcoded 5' primer. A template-switch 5' adaptor carrying 12 random nucleotides introduced a unique molecular identifier onto each TCR beta cDNA molecule. At least 2.5 million CDR3-containing paired-end reads were obtained from each sample. The Mint cDNA synthesis kit, primed by a TRBC-specific oligonucleotide, was used to synthesize first-strand cDNA from all RNA. Following uracil-DNA glycosylase treatment, all cDNA underwent a first 18-cycle PCR with the universal primers M1SS and BC2_uni_R. As for the original processing: Each sample was normalized by randomly selecting 1 million high-quality reads, each carrying a distinct molecular identifier. Instead of being binned into consensus sequences, reads with shared molecular identifiers were discarded. MiTCR, with a Q25 quality threshold and the strictest error-elimination algorithm, was used for CDR3 identification, clonotype clustering and error correction. Lower-bound total TCR beta diversity was estimated with a nonparametric unseen species model using Euler transformation. TCRdb trimmed public reads at Q25 via fastp, called clones via MiXCR and kept in-frame beta chains. Duplicate CDR3 protein sequences are folded into a single record with the most common DNA and genes. The V and J calls here are based on TCRdb, not the publication. Present in this sample are about 620,000 distinct CDR3 sequences, roughly half of which were seen just once. The ten largest clones take up approximately 12% of the sample.

Trimming at the junction amounts to 2 bases on V and 5 bases on J, and the germline ends lie 11 bases apart. Inclusive of the bounding cysteine and phenylalanine, the CDR3 is 14 residues long. CDR3 DNA is the only sequence kept; it has 42 bases, read in frame from the first base. The CDR1 and CDR2 encoded by the germline V gene are KGHDR and SFDVKD. A remark on this clonotype: Its antigen has not been determined. Per-base quality was not reported, and no clone a single base away is much larger than it.

The roughly 39 donors, aged about 6 to 90 years, were systemically healthy Caucasian individuals from Russia. Around 10 milliliters of peripheral blood were collected from each donor into EDTA-treated Vacutainer tubes. Ficoll-Paque density-gradient centrifugation was used to isolate PBMCs, with at least 7 million per sample. Total RNA, at least 5 micrograms per sample, was extracted from PBMCs with Trizol reagent. For every donor, flow cytometry on a PBMC aliquot measured the percentage of naive CD45RAhigh/CD27high T cells. This TCR was recovered from a woman of 80 years or more in good health. Sequenced sample: blood. The chain is made from TRBV24-1 and TRBJ2-5; TRBD1 is perhaps the D gene, given 5 matching bases. In nucleotides, the sequence is TGTGCCACCAGTGATTCATGGGGCCATGAGACCCAGTACTTC. Translated, this is CATSDSWGHETQYF.